Below are 28 T cell receptor beta chains sequenced from a single sample in a study of PD-1 blockade in classical Hodgkin lymphoma. Assay used: immunoSEQ multiplex PCR; TCRdb lists only in-frame clones, some missing. The repertoire includes about 20,000 clones, 75% to 95% of them detected once, and roughly 7.2% sits in the top ten. Regarding time point: newly diagnosed, previously untreated cHL patient sample. What was sequenced was peripheral blood mononuclear cells (PBMCs). The receptors stem from a human donor with classical Hodgkin lymphoma.

V gene TRBV25-1 combines with J gene TRBJ1-1; unclear D gene. V was trimmed by 7 bases and J by 0 bases, leaving 12 bases between them. CDR3 size: 14 residues. Germline V gene sequence: CDR1 MGHDK, CDR2 SYGVNS. CDR3 sequence: CASTGPSMNTEAFF. In DNA form, the CDR3 reads TGTGCCAGCACTGGACCGTCGATGAACACTGAAGCTTTCTTT.

This chain uses TRBV25-1 with TRBJ2-3, with TRBD2 matching over 7 bases. The CDR3 is 15 amino acids. V dropped 4 bases and J dropped 0; count of bases not matched to a gene: 4. CDR1 and CDR2 (germline): MGHDK, SYGVNS. The CDR3 is CASSGREGSTDTQYF. The CDR3 nucleotides are TGTGCCAGCAGTGGAAGGGAGGGGAGCACAGATACGCAGTATTTT. Based on the CDR3 plus reference TRBV25-1 and TRBJ2-3, the full variable domain is EADIYQTPRYLVIGTGKKITLECSQTMGHDKMYWYQQDPGMELHLIHYSYGVNSTEKGDLSSESTVSRIRTEHFPLTLESARPSHTSQYLCASSGREGSTDTQYFGPGTRLTVL.

This rearrangement joins TRBV7-9 to TRBJ2-3; D not certain. From germline, CDR1 is SEHNR and CDR2 FQNEAQ (reference sequence). The ends were cut back, 2 bases at V and 4 bases at J, with 4 bases in the middle. This CDR3 spans 12 amino acids. DNA for the CDR3: TGTGCCAGCAGCTTAACCCCAGATACGCAGTATTTT. Protein: CASSLTPDTQYF.

The V call is TRBV7-2, the J call TRBJ1-5; D remains unclear. Germline assignment: CDR1 SGHTA and CDR2 FQGNSA. V lost 5 bases, J lost 6 bases, and 8 bases lay in between. This CDR3 is built from 12 residues. CDR3 sequence reads: CASSPPGQPQHF. The CDR3 nucleotides are TGTGCCAGCAGCCCACCAGGTCAGCCCCAGCATTTT.

The chain carries TRBV15 and TRBJ1-1; D remains unclear. The length of the CDR3 is 12 residues. Deletions cut 2 bases from V and 14 bases from J, with 15 bases between. From germline, CDR1 is LNHNV and CDR2 YYDKDF (reference sequence). CDR3 DNA: TGTGCCACCAGCAGAAGGTGGGGAGATTTGTTCTTT. It is translated as CATSRRWGDLFF.

CDR3 in amino acids: CASSEVSGELFF. As DNA, the CDR3 is TGTGCCAGCAGTGAAGTCTCAGGGGAGCTGTTTTTT. This chain links TRBV2 with TRBJ2-2; D is ambiguous. CDR3 size: 12 residues. Trimming shortened V by 1 base and J by 8 bases, and 5 bases separated the two germline ends. Germline V CDR1 and CDR2: SNHLY, FYNNEI.

This chain links TRBV25-1 with TRBJ2-3, with unresolved D. V gave up 3 bases and J gave up 6 bases, with 13 bases separating them. Per the germline V gene, CDR1 is MGHDK and CDR2 is SYGVNS. The CDR3 extends over 14 amino acids. CDR3 DNA: TGTGCCAGCAGTGACTTCGGAGCAAGCGATACGCAGTATTTT. This gives the protein CASSDFGASDTQYF.

The CDR3: CASSLAETQYF. The CDR3, as DNA: TGTGCCAGCAGCTTAGCTGAGACCCAGTACTTC. V gene TRBV7-9 combines with J gene TRBJ2-5; no clear D gene. The CDR3 contains 11 residues. CDR1 SEHNR and CDR2 FQNEAQ come from the germline V gene (reference sequence). V was cut by 0 bases and J by 5 bases, with 1 base left in between.

V is TRBV5-1 and J is TRBJ2-7; 7 bases align to TRBD1. The CDR3 sequence is 17 residues long. Unmatched junction bases numbered 15, after V lost 3 bases and J lost 3 bases. Germline loops: CDR1 SGHRS, CDR2 YFSETQ. The CDR3 nucleotides read TGCGCCAGCAGCTCTAAACTCTCCGGGACAGACTACTACGAGCAGTACTTC. Protein product: CASSSKLSGTDYYEQYF.

J is TRBJ1-6 and V is TRBV6-1; D unclear. V lost 3 bases and J lost 5, with 11 bases in between. The germline gives CDR1 MNHNS, CDR2 SASEGT. CDR3 length equals 15 residues. CDR3 amino acids: CASSEQHWDNSPLHF. CDR3 bases: TGTGCCAGCAGTGAGCAGCATTGGGATAATTCACCCCTCCACTTT.

The J gene is TRBJ2-1, the V gene TRBV2; 13 bases agree with TRBD2. V gave up 5 bases and J gave up 6 bases; unmatched junction bases: 7. Germline-derived CDR1 and CDR2 are SNHLY and FYNNEI. This CDR3 is built from 16 residues. CDR3 sequence reads: CASSTGLAGNSNEQFF. CDR3 nucleotide sequence: TGTGCCAGCAGTACGGGACTAGCGGGAAATTCCAATGAGCAGTTCTTC.

The V gene is TRBV9, the J gene TRBJ2-1; 9 bases agree with TRBD1. The V gene's germline CDR1 is SGDLS and CDR2 YYNGEE. The CDR3 extends over 15 amino acids. Germline trimming cut 2 bases from V and 7 bases from J; bases unmatched to any gene: 7. The CDR3 protein is CASSVAGTGKNEQFF. CDR3 DNA sequence: TGTGCCAGCAGCGTTGCCGGGACAGGGAAGAATGAGCAGTTCTTC.

The chain uses TRBV19 and TRBJ2-3; 8 bases agree with TRBD2. CDR1 is LNHDA and CDR2 is SQIVND in the germline V gene (reference sequence). The length of the CDR3 is 15 residues. With 9 bases clipped from V and 1 base from J, the junction kept 9 bases outside the gene matches. The CDR3, as DNA: TGTGCCAGCAGGTGGCGGGAGGCGGGCACAGATACGCAGTATTTT. This sequence encodes CASRWREAGTDTQYF.

CDR3 sequence reads: CSAREDRAQYF. CDR3 DNA sequence: TGCAGTGCTAGAGAAGACCGGGCCCAGTACTTC. The chain combines TRBV20-1 with TRBJ2-5; unclear D gene. The V gene's germline CDR1 is DFQATT and CDR2 SNEGSKA (reference sequence). The CDR3 totals 11 residues. V was shortened by 0 bases and J by 9 bases, with 8 bases between the two germline ends.

The rearrangement links TRBV27 to TRBJ1-6, with D perhaps matching TRBD1 (5 bases). Germline V gene data show CDR1 as MNHEY and CDR2 as SMNVEV (reference sequence). V lost 5 bases and J 10 bases, leaving 12 bases between the germline ends. CDR3 length equals 13 residues. CDR3 DNA: TGTGCCAGCAGTCCCCCTGGGGGGTCACCCCTCCACTTT. Encoded protein: CASSPPGGSPLHF.

This clone occurred a few times. The chain has TRBV10-3 and TRBJ2-3; 7 bases align to TRBD2. This CDR3 contains 13 residues. CDR1 and CDR2 from the germline V gene are ENHRY and SYGVKD. V lost 8 bases, J lost 3 bases, and 5 bases stayed unmatched. CDR3 in DNA: TGTGCCATCCTAGCGGCGGGGACAGATACGCAGTATTTT. This translates into CAILAAGTDTQYF.

The CDR3, as DNA: TGTGCCAGCGCCCCCAGGCTGGGTGGGGCCAACGTCCTGACTTTC. This gives the protein CASAPRLGGANVLTF. V gene TRBV27 combines with J gene TRBJ2-6; no clear D gene. This CDR3 has 15 amino acids. The V end was cut by 8 bases, the J end by 3 bases, with 14 bases between. CDR1 is MNHEY and CDR2 is SMNVEV in the germline V gene (reference sequence).

V gene TRBV7-9 combines with J gene TRBJ2-1, with D possibly being TRBD1 (6 bases). This CDR3 contains 17 residues. Germline CDR1 SEHNR, CDR2 FQNEAQ (reference sequence). V lost 5 bases and J 7 bases, leaving 24 bases between the germline ends. The CDR3 DNA reads TGTGCCAGCAGCCCCCCCGTGGCTCGTCCCCAGGGGAATGAGCAGTTCTTC. Its translation is CASSPPVARPQGNEQFF.

The chain carries TRBV6-4 and TRBJ1-6, with D unresolved. This CDR3 comprises 15 residues. Trimming shortened V by 0 bases and J by 5 bases, and 8 bases separated the two germline ends. Germline V CDR1 and CDR2: MRHNA, SNTAGT. CDR3 loop: CASSDSGRNNSPLHF. The CDR3 DNA is TGTGCCAGCAGTGACTCCGGCAGGAATAATTCACCCCTCCACTTT.

The rearrangement links TRBV10-2 to TRBJ2-3; either TRBD1 or TRBD2 may supply D (6 bases each). Germline-derived CDR1 and CDR2 are WSHSY and SAAADI. The CDR3 is made up of 13 amino acids. Trimming pared 7 bases from V and 3 bases from J, leaving 11 bases between. This chain's CDR3 is CASKGGHTDTQYF. Written as DNA, the CDR3 is TGCGCCAGCAAGGGGGGACATACAGATACGCAGTATTTT.

The CDR3 protein is CASTLPRTGGAPNEQFF. The CDR3 nucleotides are TGTGCCAGCACCCTACCGCGGACAGGGGGCGCCCCCAATGAGCAGTTCTTC. The chain couples TRBV7-9 to TRBJ2-1; 11 positions match TRBD1. This CDR3 spans 17 amino acids. Trimming cost V 7 bases and J 6 bases; bases outside gene matches: 14. Per the germline V gene, CDR1 is SEHNR and CDR2 is FQNEAQ (reference sequence).

As DNA, the CDR3 is TGCGCCAGCAGCCAAGACCCGGGGACAGGGGCTGAAAAACTGTTTTTT. Encoded protein: CASSQDPGTGAEKLFF. V and J are TRBV4-1 and TRBJ1-4; 10 positions match TRBD1. Germline loops: CDR1 MGHRA, CDR2 YSYEKL. With 0 bases clipped from V and 7 bases from J, the junction kept 5 bases outside the gene matches. The CDR3 has 16 residues.

The chain links TRBV30 to TRBJ1-4; D might be TRBD1 (5 bases). The CDR3 is 14 amino acids. Germline CDR1 GTSNPN, CDR2 SVGIG (reference sequence). V lost 3 bases, J lost 11 bases, and 19 bases lay in between. The CDR3 loop is CAWRIRTGERKLFF. The CDR3 nucleotides are TGTGCCTGGAGGATCCGGACGGGGGAACGTAAACTGTTTTTT. The full variable domain, rest sourced from reference TRBV30 and TRBJ1-4, is SQTIHQWPATLVQPVGSPLSLECTVEGTSNPNLYWYRQAAGRGLQLLFYSVGIGQISSEVPQNLSASRPQDRQFILSSKKLLLSDSGFYLCAWRIRTGERKLFFGSGTQLSVL.

The rearrangement uses TRBV6-5 and TRBJ2-7, with D perhaps assigned TRBD1 or TRBD2 (5 bases each). This CDR3 has 12 residues. V lost 5 bases to trimming and J lost 8 bases, with 13 bases between them. Looked up from germline, CDR1 is MNHEY and CDR2 is SVGAGI. The DNA for the CDR3 is TGTGCCAGCAGTCCGGTGGGGGAAAAGCAGTACTTC. This encodes CASSPVGEKQYF.

The rearrangement links TRBV18 to TRBJ1-5; 8 nucleotides align to TRBD1. V trimming: 5 bases; J trimming: 4 bases; junction bases outside the gene matches: 1. The CDR3 loop spans 13 amino acids. Germline V gene data show CDR1 as KGHSH and CDR2 as LQKENI. The CDR3 loop is CASSGDRNQPQHF. The CDR3 bases are TGTGCCAGCTCAGGGGACAGGAATCAGCCCCAGCATTTT.

Here the CDR3 reads CAWSSKKPEPLHF. The DNA for the CDR3 is TGTGCCTGGAGTAGCAAAAAACCGGAACCCCTCCACTTT. V usage is TRBV30 and J usage is TRBJ1-6; D is undetermined. V was shortened by 2 bases and J by 12 bases, with 14 bases between the two germline ends. CDR1 and CDR2 from the germline V gene are GTSNPN and SVGIG (reference sequence). The CDR3 covers 13 residues.

The chain carries TRBV10-1 and TRBJ1-1; D is undetermined. CDR1 WNHNN and CDR2 SYGVQD come from the germline V gene (reference sequence). V was cut by 6 bases and J by 4 bases, with 12 bases left in between. The CDR3 runs 13 residues. The CDR3, as DNA: TGCGCCAGCAGGAGGGAACCGGGCACTGAAGCTTTCTTT. Protein sequence: CASRREPGTEAFF.

The chain joins TRBV14 to TRBJ2-2; tentative D call: TRBD1 (5 bases). This CDR3 comprises 19 residues. Trimming removed 1 base at V and 0 bases at J, with 18 bases between. In germline, CDR1 is SGHDN, CDR2 FVKESK. CDR3 bases: TGTGCCAGCAGCCAAGTCCCCGATGGGGCTTCCGCGAACACCGGGGAGCTGTTTTTT. It yields the protein CASSQVPDGASANTGELFF.